Presented here are 14 T cell receptor beta chains from one specimen sequenced in a study of T cells in Graves' hyperthyroidism and ophthalmopathy. The TCR beta CDR3 regions underwent amplification using RNA transcripts as the source. TCR CDR3 regions were first amplified by RT-PCR with HTBI primers. Each CDR3 protein gets one entry after TCRdb re-called the multiplex PCR reads with MiXCR. Of about 600,000 distinct CDR3 sequences listed, about a sixth were seen once; the top ten hold under 3.5%. The sample was blood. The source is a woman aged 40 to 55 with Graves' ophthalmopathy.

This rearrangement joins TRBV6-1 to TRBJ2-6; D perhaps matches TRBD1 (6 bases). The V and J ends lost 4 bases and 0 bases respectively, with 16 bases between them. The CDR3 has 18 amino acids. Germline V CDR1 and CDR2: MNHNS, SASEGT. For the CDR3, the DNA is TGTGCCAGCAGTGTAAGGGGACAAAGGGTCTCTGGGGCCAACGTCCTGACTTTC. It yields the protein CASSVRGQRVSGANVLTF.

In the case of this clonotype: This may stem from a read error, because a much larger clone lies one nucleotide away. The J gene is TRBJ1-2, the V gene TRBV20-1; D possibly corresponds to TRBD1 (5 bases). Germline loops: CDR1 DFQATT, CDR2 SNEGSKA (reference sequence). The CDR3 runs to 13 residues. The CDR3 spells CSARDQRGYGYAF. In DNA, the CDR3 is TGCAGTGCTAGAGATCAGCGGGGCTATGGCTACGCCTTC.

In its sample, this clonotype was seen many times. V and J are TRBV12-3 or TRBV12-4 and TRBJ2-5, with TRBD2 as a possible D gene (7 bases). The CDR3 contains 15 residues. Deletions cut 3 bases from V and 6 bases from J, with 17 bases between. CDR3 region: CASSLPGGHTKTQYF. DNA of the CDR3: TGTGCCAGCAGTTTGCCGGGGGGCCATACAAAGACCCAGTACTTC.

Worth noting for this clonotype: A much larger clone differs from this one at a single base, so this may be a read error. The chain combines TRBV28 with TRBJ1-1; a weak D match, TRBD1 (5 bases). Germline V gives CDR1 MDHEN, CDR2 SYDVKM. V shed 5 bases and J shed 4 bases, with 17 bases lying between them. The CDR3 consists of 15 residues. CDR3 residues: CASSVPGTGATEAFF. The CDR3 bases are TGTGCCAGCAGTGTACCGGGGACCGGGGCCACTGAAGCTTTCTTT.

This clonotype was seen many times. The chain carries TRBV6-1 and TRBJ1-1; D not resolved. The CDR3 loop spans 13 amino acids. The germline gives CDR1 MNHNS, CDR2 SASEGT. V was shortened by 5 bases and J by 0 bases, with 7 bases between the two germline ends. The CDR3 DNA is TGTGCCAGCAGTCCGAACATGAACACTGAAGCTTTCTTT. Amino acids: CASSPNMNTEAFF.

Turning to this clonotype: This may stem from a read error, because a much larger clone lies one nucleotide away. This chain links TRBV11-3 with TRBJ1-6; D is unresolved. V lost 0 bases, J lost 7 bases, and 4 bases lay in between. CDR1 SGHNT and CDR2 YENEEA come from the germline V gene. This CDR3 comprises 13 residues. The CDR3 reads CASSLDANSPLHF. The CDR3 nucleotides read TGTGCCAGCAGCTTAGATGCGAATTCACCCCTCCACTTT.

Many counts were recorded for this clonotype. The genes are TRBV2 and TRBJ1-1; 10 positions agree with TRBD1. Germline CDR1 and CDR2: SNHLY and FYNNEI. Germline trimming cut 5 bases from V and 7 bases from J; bases unmatched to any gene: 13. The CDR3 has 16 residues. The CDR3 region has the DNA TGTGCCAGCAGTCCGGGACAGGGGAAGGCGGGAAATGAAGCTTTCTTT. It specifies CASSPGQGKAGNEAFF.

This clonotype was found a few times. CDR3 amino acids: CASSASPTKGYSLFRELFF. In nucleotides, the CDR3 is TGTGCCAGCAGCGCTTCCCCCACCAAGGGGTATTCCCTTTTCAGGGAGCTGTTTTTT. The rearrangement uses TRBV7-8 and TRBJ2-2, with TRBD1 as a possible D gene (5 bases). Germline lookup yields CDR1 SGHVS and CDR2 FQNEAQ. The CDR3 spans 19 residues. Trimming pared 5 bases from V and 9 bases from J, leaving 31 bases between.

The chain carries TRBV12-3 or TRBV12-4 and TRBJ1-1; D is undetermined. The V and J ends lost 7 bases and 4 bases respectively, with 13 bases between them. CDR3 length: 13 residues. The CDR3 DNA is TGTGCCAGCATCTATCGGGGAGGCACTGAAGCTTTCTTT. Translating it yields CASIYRGGTEAFF.

The chain combines TRBV7-2 with TRBJ1-5; D not resolved. Germline assignment: CDR1 SGHTA and CDR2 FQGNSA. The CDR3 extends over 14 amino acids. V was pared by 2 bases and J by 0 bases, with 5 bases between. The CDR3 loop is CASSLQSSNQPQHF. In nucleotides, the CDR3 is TGTGCCAGCAGCTTACAGAGTAGCAATCAGCCCCAGCATTTT.

This clonotype was seen ten or more times. CDR3 residues: CASRVGQGNIQPQHF. The CDR3 DNA sequence: TGTGCCAGCAGAGTCGGACAGGGAAATATTCAGCCCCAGCATTTT. This chain connects TRBV2 to TRBJ1-5; 8 positions agree with TRBD1. Losses at the gene ends were 6 bases for V and 6 bases for J; bases not matched to a gene: 10. The CDR3 runs 15 residues. Looked up from germline, CDR1 is SNHLY and CDR2 is FYNNEI.

This clonotype was seen at least ten times. V usage is TRBV7-6 and J usage is TRBJ2-7, with 9 bases fitting TRBD2. Germline V gene lookup returns CDR1 SGHVS and CDR2 FNYEAQ. The CDR3 contains 15 residues. With V trimmed by 1 base and J by 5 bases, 6 bases remained unmatched. The CDR3: CASSLDASGINEQYF. In nucleotides, the CDR3 is TGTGCCAGCAGCTTAGATGCTAGCGGGATCAACGAGCAGTACTTC.

The chain couples TRBV14 to TRBJ1-6, with D possibly matching TRBD1 (5 bases). The CDR3 sequence is 15 residues long. Trimming took off 4 bases at V and 10 bases at J, with 17 bases between the two ends. Germline loops: CDR1 SGHDN, CDR2 FVKESK. CDR3 loop: CASSPQGPGRSPLHF. CDR3 nucleotide sequence: TGTGCCAGCAGCCCACAAGGGCCGGGGCGGTCACCCCTCCACTTT.

There are a few counts of this clonotype. The rearrangement uses TRBV11-2 and TRBJ2-5; the match to TRBD2 covers 9 bases. With 5 bases clipped from V and 1 base from J, the junction kept 8 bases outside the gene matches. Per germline, CDR1 SGHAT and CDR2 FQNNGV. The CDR3 is 16 residues long. The CDR3 sequence is CASSRLASGIQETQYF. DNA for the CDR3: TGTGCCAGCAGCCGGTTGGCTAGCGGGATCCAAGAGACCCAGTACTTC. Together with reference TRBV11-2 and TRBJ2-5, the CDR3 gives the full variable domain: EAGVAQSPRYKIIEKRQSVAFWCNPISGHATLYWYQQILGQGPKLLIQFQNNGVVDDSQLPKDRFSAERLKGVDSTLKIQPAKLEDSAVYLCASSRLASGIQETQYFGPGTRLLVL.